This T cell receptor beta chain stems from a study of cytomegalovirus exposure and HLA in healthy donors. The study, taken as a whole, reports: Using the classifier, cytomegalovirus status was reportedly diagnosed with high specificity and sensitivity.

Comments on this clone: Its antigen is unknown.

Generated by immunoSEQ multiplex PCR, the TCRdb table keeps only in-frame clones and is missing some. The sample contains 130,000 to 150,000 clones, 75% to 90% of which appear only once. The V gene end was trimmed by 2 bases and the J gene end by 6 bases; junction bases not matched to a gene: 3. The germline V gene encodes CDR1 MNHEY and CDR2 SVGAGI. The CDR3 sequence is 14 residues long. The chain joins TRBV6-5 to TRBJ2-5; TRBD1 aligns across 10 bases. Input material: PBMCs. The sequence was collected from a woman in her twenties or thirties in good health and CMV-seropositive. Here the CDR3 reads CASSYGTGDKTQYF. Here the CDR3 DNA reads TGTGCCAGCAGTTACGGGACAGGGGACAAGACCCAGTACTTC.